Following are 32 T cell receptor beta chains from one sample sequenced in a study of T cell repertoires in cytomegalovirus infection. TCRdb reanalysed the reads using MiXCR and keeps one entry per CDR3 protein. The sample lists around 490,000 distinct CDR3 sequences, approximately 25% occurring once. The sample was PBMCs. The receptors originated from a human donor in good health (CMV status not recorded). Some clones in this sample may be carry-over from other donors' samples.

This chain uses TRBV29-1 with TRBJ2-5; 7 nucleotides line up with TRBD2. The V segment lost 5 bases and the J segment 5 bases; nucleotides outside the gene matches: 11. The germline gives CDR1 SQVTM, CDR2 ANQGSEA. This CDR3 is 14 amino acids long. Here the CDR3 reads CSVIGGRGGETQYF. CDR3 in DNA: TGCAGCGTTATTGGCGGGAGAGGTGGGGAGACCCAGTACTTC.

This clonotype was counted between two and nine times. This chain connects TRBV19 to TRBJ2-3, with TRBD1 matching 9 bases. CDR1 and CDR2 (germline): LNHDA, SQIVND (reference sequence). The length of the CDR3 is 16 residues. The V and J ends lost 5 bases and 1 base, in that order; junction bases with no gene match: 7. The CDR3 here is CASSLQQGAGTDTQYF. The DNA for the CDR3 is TGTGCCAGTAGTCTACAACAGGGGGCGGGCACAGATACGCAGTATTTT.

This clonotype was detected ten times or more. CDR3 bases: TGTGCCACCAGTGATTATCCGGGGACCGGGGAGCTGTTTTTT. This translates into CATSDYPGTGELFF. This rearrangement joins TRBV24-1 to TRBJ2-2, with D maybe TRBD2 (5 bases). The CDR3 is 14 residues long. V gave up 2 bases and J gave up 5 bases, with 8 bases separating them. Looked up from germline, CDR1 is KGHDR and CDR2 is SFDVKD.

A few counts support this clonotype. The J gene is TRBJ2-3, the V gene TRBV24-1; TRBD2 might be the D (6 bases). Trimming pared 3 bases from V and 2 bases from J, leaving 14 bases between. The CDR3 is made up of 16 amino acids. Germline assignment: CDR1 KGHDR and CDR2 SFDVKD. CDR3 in amino acids: CATSDPGDQSTDTQYF. In nucleotides, the CDR3 is TGTGCCACCAGTGATCCGGGGGACCAATCCACAGATACGCAGTATTTT.

This clonotype has a handful of counts. The gene calls are TRBV5-8 and TRBJ1-1; D is unresolved. The germline CDR1 and CDR2 sequences are SGHTS and YDEGEE. Trimming stripped 5 bases from V and 5 bases from J, with 10 bases between. The CDR3 extends over 12 amino acids. In DNA, the CDR3 is TGTGCCAGCAGGGTCTTTCGGACTGAAGCTTTCTTT. Translating gives CASRVFRTEAFF.

This rearrangement joins TRBV19 to TRBJ1-5, with 9 bases aligning to TRBD1. Germline V lookup: CDR1 LNHDA, CDR2 SQIVND (reference sequence). The CDR3 contains 19 residues. Trimming took 8 bases from V and 4 from J; bases not matched to a gene: 21. The CDR3 region is CASDRGTGTGTLSNQPQHF. In DNA, the CDR3 is TGTGCCAGTGATAGAGGTACCGGGACAGGGACTCTCTCTAATCAGCCCCAGCATTTT.

This clonotype has just a few counts. This sequence joins TRBV7-9 and TRBJ1-6; D is perhaps TRBD1 (6 bases). CDR3 length: 13 amino acids. V lost 1 base and J lost 9, with 7 bases in between. CDR1 is SEHNR, CDR2 FQNEAQ, per germline (reference sequence). CDR3: CASSLGGGSPLHF. The CDR3 region has the DNA TGTGCCAGCAGCTTAGGAGGGGGTTCACCCCTCCACTTT.

This clonotype appeared many times. The genes are TRBV7-2 and TRBJ2-1, with a tentative D call TRBD2 (6 bases). Germline loops: CDR1 SGHTA, CDR2 FQGNSA. With 3 bases removed from V and 15 bases from J, the gap between germline ends came to 18 bases. There are 13 residues in the CDR3. In nucleotides, the CDR3 is TGTGCCAGCAGCTTGGGCAGAAGCGGGTTGGGGTTCTTC. It yields the protein CASSLGRSGLGFF.

The J gene is TRBJ2-7, the V gene TRBV6-2 or TRBV6-3, with 7 bases lining up with TRBD1. Per germline, CDR1 MNHEY and CDR2 SVGEGT. CDR3 length equals 15 residues. J lost 3 bases, V lost 4 bases, and 9 bases had no gene match. The CDR3 DNA follows: TGTGCCAGCAGTTTATCGACAGGGTCCGGCTACGAGCAGTACTTC. This translates into CASSLSTGSGYEQYF.

This clonotype was detected only a few times. The rearrangement uses TRBV6-1 and TRBJ1-1; D uncertain. This CDR3 contains 13 residues. Trimming took 2 bases from V and 7 from J, leaving 11 bases between them. Germline CDR1 is MNHNS and CDR2 is SASEGT. This CDR3 reads CASSERSRGEAFF. Here the CDR3 DNA reads TGTGCCAGCAGTGAAAGGTCTAGAGGTGAAGCTTTCTTT.

The genes are TRBV19 and TRBJ1-5; D remains unclear. Germline loops: CDR1 LNHDA, CDR2 SQIVND (reference sequence). This CDR3 contains 11 residues. V lost 8 bases and J lost 9, with 11 bases in between. The CDR3 sequence: CASGDLVPQHF. CDR3 DNA: TGTGCCAGTGGGGATTTAGTGCCCCAGCATTTT.

A single count supports this clonotype. The chain joins TRBV7-8 to TRBJ2-7; D is possibly TRBD1 (6 bases). Germline loops: CDR1 SGHVS, CDR2 FQNEAQ. This CDR3 is 12 amino acids long. Between the trimmed V and J ends, which lost 8 bases and 3 bases, there was a span of 11 bases. The CDR3 region is CASGPRGYEQYF. CDR3 nucleotides: TGTGCCAGCGGCCCCAGGGGCTACGAGCAGTACTTC.

This clonotype was picked up many times. The V gene is TRBV7-8, the J gene TRBJ2-7; D is perhaps TRBD2 (6 bases). CDR1 is SGHVS and CDR2 is FQNEAQ in the germline V gene. CDR3 length: 16 residues. V gave up 0 bases and J gave up 4 bases, with 16 bases separating them. The CDR3 sequence: CASSLAGAGAGYEQYF. The CDR3 DNA follows: TGTGCCAGCAGCTTAGCTGGGGCGGGCGCGGGATACGAGCAGTACTTC.

The V gene is TRBV7-8, the J gene TRBJ2-4, with D uncertain. CDR3 length: 16 residues. Germline lookup yields CDR1 SGHVS and CDR2 FQNEAQ. The V and J ends lost 3 bases and 0 bases respectively, with 12 bases between them. CDR3 DNA: TGTGCCAGCAGCTTGAGGACCACAATAGCCAAAAACATTCAGTACTTC. Protein sequence: CASSLRTTIAKNIQYF.

J is TRBJ1-5 and V is TRBV6-1; TRBD1 agrees at 7 bases. The CDR3 contains 14 residues. J lost 4 bases, V lost 7 bases, and 7 bases had no gene match. From germline, CDR1 is MNHNS and CDR2 SASEGT. CDR3 residues: CASKTGAANQPQHF. DNA of the CDR3: TGTGCCAGCAAAACAGGGGCAGCGAATCAGCCCCAGCATTTT.

This clonotype was seen many times. J is TRBJ1-2 and V is TRBV7-6; 7 bases match TRBD1. The trim removed 0 bases at V and 8 bases at J, leaving 3 bases unmatched. Per the germline V gene, CDR1 is SGHVS and CDR2 is FNYEAQ. CDR3 length: 13 amino acids. In DNA, the CDR3 is TGTGCCAGCAGCTTAGCAGGGGGCAGGGGCTACACCTTC. Protein: CASSLAGGRGYTF. Based on the CDR3 plus reference TRBV7-6 and TRBJ1-2, the full variable domain is GAGVSQSPRYKVTKRGQDVALRCDPISGHVSLYWYRQALGQGPEFLTYFNYEAQQDKSGLPNDRFSAERPEGSISTLTIQRTEQRDSAMYRCASSLAGGRGYTFGSGTRLTVV.

Here the CDR3 DNA reads TGTGCCAGCAGCTTAGCGGACAGGGGTCCGCTAGCCAAAAACATTCAGTACTTC. Its protein is CASSLADRGPLAKNIQYF. The rearrangement joins TRBV7-4 to TRBJ2-4; TRBD1 matches at 9 bases. Germline V CDR1 and CDR2: SGHVT, SQSDAQ. Trimming at V came to 0 bases and at J to 0 bases, leaving 6 bases not matched to a gene. The CDR3 spans 18 residues.

The rearrangement joins TRBV5-6 to TRBJ2-3, with a possible D match to TRBD2 (6 bases). From germline, CDR1 is SGHDT and CDR2 YYEEEE. The germline V and J ends were trimmed by 4 bases and 3 bases, with 15 bases remaining between them. This CDR3 spans 15 amino acids. The CDR3 reads CASSLSAGITDTQYF. CDR3 in DNA: TGTGCCAGCAGCCTTTCTGCGGGAATAACAGATACGCAGTATTTT.

The J gene is TRBJ2-7, the V gene TRBV28, with 7 bases identical to TRBD1. CDR3 length: 14 amino acids. CDR1 and CDR2 (germline): MDHEN, SYDVKM. V lost 5 bases to trimming and J lost 2 bases; unmatched junction nucleotides: 6. CDR3: CASSPPDRPYEQYF. DNA of the CDR3: TGTGCCAGCAGTCCCCCGGACAGGCCCTACGAGCAGTACTTC.

The chain combines TRBV7-3 with TRBJ2-1, with TRBD2 matching over 9 bases. The CDR3 is 15 residues long. Per germline, CDR1 SGHTA and CDR2 FQGTGA. The ends lost 5 bases at V and 6 bases at J; junction bases unmatched: 8. CDR3 sequence: CASSPGGLARNEQFF. The CDR3 DNA follows: TGTGCCAGCAGCCCAGGGGGACTAGCACGCAATGAGCAGTTCTTC.

This clonotype came up a few times. An end of the junction differs from the germline gene, which may be a read error. The chain joins TRBV7-9 to TRBJ1-2, with D hard to call. The CDR3 extends over 8 amino acids. Germline CDR1 and CDR2: SEHNR and FQNEAQ (reference sequence). The CDR3: CASSPPRF. Written as DNA, the CDR3 is TGTGCCAGCAGCCCCCCCCGCTTC.

This clonotype was counted between two and nine times. V gene TRBV24-1 combines with J gene TRBJ1-5, with D tentatively TRBD1 (5 bases). The CDR3 is 15 residues long. Germline V lookup: CDR1 KGHDR, CDR2 SFDVKD. The V gene lost 5 bases and the J gene lost 2 bases, with 12 bases spanning the gap. The CDR3 DNA sequence: TGTGCCACCAGTGTCAACGGGGCCGGCAATCAGCCCCAGCATTTT. It yields the protein CATSVNGAGNQPQHF.

Points on this clonotype: It differs at one base from a far larger clone, so likely a read error. This chain uses TRBV5-6 with TRBJ1-1, with D maybe TRBD1 (5 bases). Trimming shortened V by 2 bases and J by 4 bases, and 9 bases separated the two germline ends. CDR3 length: 13 amino acids. Germline CDR1 SGHDT, CDR2 YYEEEE. In nucleotides, the CDR3 is TGTGCCAGCAGCTTTTGGGGGGGCACTGAAGCTTTCTTT. Its translation: CASSFWGGTEAFF.

The chain uses TRBV6-5 and TRBJ1-2; 7 bases are shared with TRBD1. The CDR3 loop spans 14 amino acids. Looked up from germline, CDR1 is MNHEY and CDR2 is SVGAGI. The J segment lost 2 bases and the V segment lost 6 bases, leaving 6 bases of the junction unmatched. CDR3 sequence (DNA): TGTGCCAGCAGGGACACGGGACAGAACTATGGCTACACCTTC. Translated, it gives CASRDTGQNYGYTF.

V is TRBV6-2 or TRBV6-3 and J is TRBJ1-5; 9 bases agree with TRBD1. Germline CDR1 MNHEY, CDR2 SVGEGT. J gave up 7 bases and V 8 bases, and 6 bases lay outside the gene matches. The CDR3 consists of 13 residues. The CDR3 loop is CASRRQGEQPQHF. The CDR3 coding sequence is TGTGCCAGCCGCCGACAGGGGGAACAGCCCCAGCATTTT.

V is TRBV5-6 and J is TRBJ1-3; D is ambiguous. With 2 bases removed from V and 0 bases from J, the gap between germline ends came to 6 bases. CDR1 and CDR2 (germline): SGHDT, YYEEEE. This CDR3 is built from 14 residues. The chain's CDR3 is CASSFLRSGNTIYF. As DNA, the CDR3 is TGTGCCAGCAGCTTTCTCCGCTCTGGAAACACCATATATTTT.

A few counts support this clonotype. The rearrangement uses TRBV19 and TRBJ2-1; 12 bases map to TRBD2. Germline values: CDR1 LNHDA, CDR2 SQIVND (reference sequence). The length of the CDR3 is 18 residues. The J segment lost 6 bases and the V segment lost 4 bases, leaving 13 bases of the junction unmatched. Written as DNA, the CDR3 is TGTGCCAGTAGTACGAGGGTACTACTAGCGGGAGGACGCAATGAGCAGTTCTTC. Amino acids: CASSTRVLLAGGRNEQFF.

The chain uses TRBV6-2 or TRBV6-3 and TRBJ2-7, with D possibly TRBD1 on 5 matching bases. Germline V gene sequence: CDR1 MNHEY, CDR2 SVGEGT. Trimming took off 9 bases at V and 5 bases at J, with 20 bases between the two ends. This CDR3 region has 14 residues. In DNA form, the CDR3 reads TGTGCCAGTATGGGGCCTGAGAAGCATAACGAGCAGTACGTC. This sequence encodes CASMGPEKHNEQYV.

This clonotype was counted between two and nine times. The gene calls are TRBV12-3 or TRBV12-4 and TRBJ1-1, with a tentative D call TRBD1 (5 bases). The CDR3 sequence is 14 residues long. V dropped 3 bases and J dropped 1 base, with 9 bases sitting between them. The CDR3 DNA follows: TGTGCCAGCAGTTTCGGTGGGGGGAACACTGAAGCTTTCTTT. It is translated as CASSFGGGNTEAFF.

In this sample, this clonotype turned up a few times. The chain's CDR3 is CASSSGLAGVRETQYF. The CDR3 DNA is TGTGCCAGCAGTTCAGGACTAGCGGGAGTGCGGGAGACCCAGTACTTC. The chain recombines TRBV28 with TRBJ2-5, with TRBD2 matching 13 bases. CDR1 and CDR2 (germline): MDHEN, SYDVKM. V trimming: 4 bases; J trimming: 5 bases; junction bases outside the gene matches: 7. The CDR3 extends over 16 amino acids.

This clonotype occurred a few times. The chain is built from TRBV19 and TRBJ2-3, with no clear D. CDR3 length: 13 residues. V gave up 6 bases and J gave up 3 bases, with 10 bases separating them. Per germline, CDR1 LNHDA and CDR2 SQIVND (reference sequence). The CDR3: CASRAPGTDTQYF. Here the CDR3 DNA reads TGTGCCAGTAGGGCTCCAGGAACAGATACGCAGTATTTT.

V and J are TRBV2 and TRBJ1-3, with D perhaps TRBD1 (5 bases). Germline V CDR1 and CDR2: SNHLY, FYNNEI. V lost 11 bases, J lost 0 bases, and 11 bases lay in between. This CDR3 is 13 amino acids long. In nucleotides, the CDR3 is TGTGCCGGGAGAGGGGACTCTGGAAACACCATATATTTT. It specifies CAGRGDSGNTIYF. The full variable domain, rest sourced from reference TRBV2 and TRBJ1-3, is EPEVTQTPSHQVTQMGQEVILRCVPISNHLYFYWYRQILGQKVEFLVSFYNNEISEKSEIFDDQFSVERPDGSNFTLKIRSTKLEDSAMYFCAGRGDSGNTIYFGEGSWLTVV.